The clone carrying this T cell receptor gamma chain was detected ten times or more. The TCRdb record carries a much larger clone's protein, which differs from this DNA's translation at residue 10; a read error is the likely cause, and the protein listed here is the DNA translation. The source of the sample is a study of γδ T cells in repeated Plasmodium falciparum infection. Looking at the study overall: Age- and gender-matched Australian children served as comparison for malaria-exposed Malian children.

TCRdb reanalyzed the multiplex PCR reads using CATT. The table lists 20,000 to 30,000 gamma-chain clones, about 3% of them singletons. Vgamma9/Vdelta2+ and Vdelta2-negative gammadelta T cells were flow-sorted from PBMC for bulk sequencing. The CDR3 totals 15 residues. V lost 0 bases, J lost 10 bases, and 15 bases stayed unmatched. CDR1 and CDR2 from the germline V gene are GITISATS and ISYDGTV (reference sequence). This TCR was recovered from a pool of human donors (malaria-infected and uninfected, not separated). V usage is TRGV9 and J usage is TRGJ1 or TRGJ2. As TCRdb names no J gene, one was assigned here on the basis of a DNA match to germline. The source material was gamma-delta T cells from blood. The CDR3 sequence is CALWEVHRKLPKKLF. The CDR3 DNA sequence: TGTGCCTTGTGGGAGGTGCATCGAAAGCTTCCCAAGAAACTCTTT.